Presented here are 14 T cell receptor beta chains from one specimen sequenced in a study of beta chain features in type 1 diabetes. Reverse transcribing all isolated RNA meant expressed TCRB transcripts were sequenced. This table comes from immunoSEQ multiplex PCR, and its TCRdb copy is limited to in-frame clones, with some not included. The sample contains around 300,000 clones, roughly 15% of which appear only once. Sequences were obtained from central memory CD4+ T cells from blood. Receptors were obtained from a man in his thirties or forties in good health.

The sample holds a few counts of this clone. This chain links TRBV19 with TRBJ1-2, with 8 nucleotides matching TRBD1. CDR3 length: 14 amino acids. Germline trimming cut 3 bases from V and 11 bases from J; bases unmatched to any gene: 11. Germline CDR1 reads LNHDA; CDR2 reads SQIVND (reference sequence). This CDR3 is CASSILNSGTGYTF. As DNA, the CDR3 is TGTGCCAGTAGTATCCTAAATTCCGGGACAGGTTACACCTTC.

This clone was observed a few times. This rearrangement joins TRBV19 to TRBJ2-2; a possible D gene is TRBD2 (6 bases). The CDR3 runs to 14 residues. Germline V lookup: CDR1 LNHDA, CDR2 SQIVND (reference sequence). The V end was cut by 8 bases, the J end by 10 bases, with 20 bases between. The CDR3 region has the DNA TGTGCCAGTTCGGTGGAGGGCCGCCTGTCGGAGCTGTTTTTT. Protein: CASSVEGRLSELFF.

This clone was detected a few times. This chain uses TRBV5-6 with TRBJ2-4; TRBD1 might be the D (7 bases). The CDR3 runs to 16 residues. CDR1 is SGHDT, CDR2 YYEEEE, per germline. V shed 2 bases and J shed 3 bases, with 15 bases lying between them. CDR3 sequence: CASSLGGGAIKNIQYF. The DNA for the CDR3 is TGTGCCAGCAGCTTAGGAGGGGGCGCGATCAAAAACATTCAGTACTTC.

The chain couples TRBV6-6 to TRBJ1-6, with 9 bases identical to TRBD1. After removal of 2 bases from V and 8 bases from J, the junction contained 7 bases not matched to a gene. From germline, CDR1 is MNHNY and CDR2 SVGAGI (reference sequence). The CDR3 is 16 residues long. The CDR3 DNA reads as TGTGCCAGCAGTTACAAGGGACAGGGTAGTTATTCACCCCTCCACTTT. This gives the protein CASSYKGQGSYSPLHF.

Only a few counts were recorded for this clone. V gene TRBV6-5 combines with J gene TRBJ1-3, with D hard to call. V lost 2 bases and J 0 bases, leaving 5 bases between the germline ends. The CDR3 extends over 14 amino acids. Germline lookup yields CDR1 MNHEY and CDR2 SVGAGI. The CDR3 bases are TGTGCCAGCAGTTACGGGAGCTCTGGAAACACCATATATTTT. Translated: CASSYGSSGNTIYF.

V gene TRBV4-2 combines with J gene TRBJ2-2, with unresolved D. From germline, CDR1 is LGHNA and CDR2 YNFKEQ. This CDR3 has 13 residues. The V end was cut by 0 bases, the J end by 5 bases, with 4 bases between. CDR3 sequence reads: CASSQERTGELFF. The DNA for the CDR3 is TGTGCCAGCAGCCAAGAGAGGACCGGGGAGCTGTTTTTT.

The chain's CDR3 is CASTNPSTNEKLFF. The DNA of the CDR3 is TGCGCCAGCACAAACCCGTCAACTAATGAAAAACTGTTTTTT. J is TRBJ1-4 and V is TRBV5-1; D is uncertain. CDR1 and CDR2 (germline): SGHRS, YFSETQ. The CDR3 has 14 residues. V lost 6 bases, J lost 0 bases, and 9 bases lay in between. Drawing the rest from reference TRBV5-1 and TRBJ1-4, the complete variable domain is KAGVTQTPRYLIKTRGQQVTLSCSPISGHRSVSWYQQTPGQGLQFLFEYFSETQRNKGNFPGRFSGRQFSNSRSEMNVSTLELGDSALYLCASTNPSTNEKLFFGSGTQLSVL.

The V call is TRBV7-7, the J call TRBJ2-5, with TRBD2 matching 7 bases. Germline V CDR1 and CDR2: SSHAT, FNYEAQ (reference sequence). With V trimmed by 6 bases and J by 5 bases, 6 bases remained unmatched. This CDR3 has 13 residues. CDR3 region: CASREAGRETQYF. The CDR3 bases are TGTGCCAGCAGGGAAGCCGGGAGGGAGACCCAGTACTTC.

This clone was seen many times. This rearrangement joins TRBV11-1 to TRBJ1-1; D might be TRBD1 (5 bases). The CDR3 is 13 residues long. Germline V CDR1 and CDR2: SGHAT, FQDESV (reference sequence). The V end lost 6 bases, the J end lost 5 bases, and 13 bases lay between the germline ends. For the CDR3, the DNA is TGTGCCAGCAGTCGGGGCGCCGGGACTGAAGCTTTCTTT. Residues: CASSRGAGTEAFF.

This clone has a handful of counts. This chain links TRBV27 with TRBJ1-4; D possibly corresponds to TRBD1 (5 bases). V was cut by 1 base and J by 4 bases, with 7 bases left in between. The CDR3 has 14 amino acids. Germline V gene sequence: CDR1 MNHEY, CDR2 SMNVEV (reference sequence). The CDR3, as DNA: TGTGCCAGCAGTTTATTGGGGGTTAATGAAAAACTGTTTTTT. Its translation is CASSLLGVNEKLFF.

This clone was found a few times. This sequence joins TRBV27 and TRBJ2-3, with D perhaps matching TRBD1 (6 bases). The CDR3 runs to 15 residues. The V gene's germline CDR1 is MNHEY and CDR2 SMNVEV (reference sequence). V was shortened by 7 bases and J by 5 bases, with 19 bases between the two germline ends. In nucleotides, the CDR3 is TGTGCCAGCAATTACCTTACCAGGGGTGAAGATACGCAGTATTTT. Its protein product is CASNYLTRGEDTQYF.

V and J are TRBV27 and TRBJ1-6; D possibly corresponds to TRBD1 (6 bases). This CDR3 is built from 14 residues. Between the trimmed V and J ends, which lost 4 bases and 7 bases, there was a span of 11 bases. From germline, CDR1 is MNHEY and CDR2 SMNVEV (reference sequence). The CDR3: CASSSKGDNSPLHF. The DNA of the CDR3 is TGTGCCAGCAGTTCGAAGGGGGACAATTCACCCCTCCACTTT.

V and J are TRBV2 and TRBJ1-1; D not certain. This CDR3 spans 11 amino acids. In germline, CDR1 is SNHLY, CDR2 FYNNEI. Between the trimmed V and J ends, which lost 6 bases and 7 bases, there was a span of 9 bases. The CDR3 nucleotides are TGTGCCAGCAGCGTGGTCGGTGAAGCTTTCTTT. Its translation is CASSVVGEAFF.

This clone was observed a handful of times. The J gene is TRBJ2-5, the V gene TRBV19; D may be TRBD1 (6 bases). The J call may be wrong; the DNA end is better matched by TRBJ2-7. The CDR3 runs to 13 residues. Germline values: CDR1 LNHDA, CDR2 SQIVND (reference sequence). The CDR3 DNA is TGTGCCAGTAGTACAGGGGTGGCCTACGAGCAGTACTTC. It codes for CASSTGVAYEQYF.